This T cell receptor (beta chain) was sequenced for a study of identical twins. Germline CDR1 SEHNR, CDR2 FQNEAQ (reference sequence). With 5 bases removed from V and 8 bases from J, the gap between germline ends came to 13 bases. The CDR3 runs 13 residues. From the 5' RACE reads, TCRdb called clonotypes with MiXCR, one entry per CDR3 protein. The data show hundreds of thousands of distinct CDR3 sequences, with roughly 7.5% seen just once and around 5.4% held by the top ten. This clonotype was observed a handful of times. This sample also belongs to another study, concerning yellow fever vaccine responses in identical twins.

Material: CD8+ T cells sorted from blood. The source of this sequence is a woman younger than 35 in good health. The V and J genes are TRBV7-9 and TRBJ2-1; no firm D call. This chain's CDR3 is CASSPPPADEQFF. CDR3 DNA sequence: TGTGCCAGCAGCCCCCCGCCCGCTGATGAGCAGTTCTTC.